The entry below describes one T cell receptor beta chain. Its antigen specificity is not known. No per-base quality is available; no much larger clone lies one base away. This sample was taken from a study of cytomegalovirus exposure and HLA in healthy donors listed by TCRdb under 2017. Regarding the complete study: According to a later analysis, the 120 or so validation repertoires were produced on the same platform as the approximately 610 repertoires of the first cohort. The aim of the study was to test whether cataloging public T cell receptors could identify signatures of past pathogen exposure. A separate validation cohort of 100 to 150 different subjects was used in addition to the approximately 640-subject first cohort. To predict cytomegalovirus infection status, the study brought together high-throughput TCR immunosequencing, statistical association of individual TCRs with disease status, and machine learning. Broad study findings and their caveats: According to the authors, the approach could potentially be generalized to other disease states and immunological phenotypes. Across donors, most TCR sequences were observed very rarely, whereas some public TCRs were present in many individuals. The study listed 164 TCR beta chains as associated with cytomegalovirus. Subsequent analysis determined that TCRs grouped into clusters in the first cohort also showed a tendency toward co-occurrence across the 130 or so validation repertoires, and 90% to 95% of cluster scores exceeded 0. The classifier was reported to diagnose cytomegalovirus status with high specificity and sensitivity in both the original cohort and the validation cohort. The validation cohort had no HLA typing available for a later analysis, so co-occurrence within that cohort was assessed over all 130 or so repertoires. A few of the identified cytomegalovirus-associated TCR beta chains were confirmed in vitro to be specific for cytomegalovirus antigens.

Ends trimmed: V by 4 bases, J by 7 bases; bases unmatched to a gene: 9. Per the germline V gene (reference sequence), LNHDA is the CDR1 and SQIVND is the CDR2. The CDR3 sequence holds 14 residues, the cysteine and phenylalanine included. The read is trimmed to its CDR3 DNA, 42 bases read in frame from base 1. The method behind the library was the immunoSEQ multiplex PCR assay. Concerning the study's data processing: A statistical classification framework was built to diagnose cytomegalovirus status from the catalog of TCR beta chain sequences. Entries here come from immuneACCESS through TCRdb and include only in-frame sequences with V and J called. Some clones fail to appear in such tables; in the studies checked, an unresolved V gene covers under half of the shortfall, and the cause of the remainder is unknown. That table is the source of V, J and clone size, and D and trimming were worked out from the DNA. Counted in this sample were about 130,000 clones; around 80% of them appeared once. The ten biggest clones cover 30% of the sample.

Donors formed part of the validation cohort, which comprised 120 subjects and was distinct from the first cohort of 550 to 850 subjects. This chain is built from TRBV19 and TRBJ1-2; the central 7 bases match TRBD1. Sequencing was done on a sample of PBMCs. The sequence derives from a man aged 25-40 years in good health and CMV-seropositive. CDR3 region: CASSTLVTGPGYTF. The DNA is as follows: TGTGCCAGTAGTACCTTAGTGACAGGGCCTGGCTACACCTTC.